This T cell receptor (beta chain) originates from a study of blood T cell repertoires in COVID-19. Study background: T cells, B-cell-depleted T cells, or PBMCs supplied cDNA or gDNA.

Germline CDR1 is MRHNA and CDR2 is SNTAGT. Unmatched junction bases numbered 1, after V lost 6 bases and J lost 0 bases. CDR3 length equals 15 residues. Assay used: immunoSEQ multiplex PCR; TCRdb lists only in-frame clones, some missing. The sample lists 100,000 to 150,000 clones; approximately 86% were seen once. Input material: PBMCs or T cells enriched from blood (not recorded which). V is TRBV6-4 and J is TRBJ2-2; 10 bases match TRBD1. The TCR originated in a woman aged 45-59 years who had recovered from COVID-19. The CDR3: CASRGTGANTGELFF. The CDR3, as DNA: TGTGCCAGCAGGGGGACAGGGGCGAACACCGGGGAGCTGTTTTTT.